The sequence of this TCR beta chain was determined in a study of shared clonotypes between healthy human individuals. Study information: Plates per donor: three CD4 naive, three CD4 memory, two CD8 naive, one CD8 memory.

V shed 2 bases and J 8 bases; nucleotides not matched to a gene: 3. The germline V gene has CDR1 SGHRS and CDR2 YFSETQ. The CDR3 runs to 13 residues. Clones were read by immunoSEQ multiplex PCR, and TCRdb kept only the in-frame ones, dropping some. The sample records more than 2,000,000 clones, 85% to 95% being singletons. Splitting of CD4+ cells produced CD45RA+ naive and CD45RA-negative memory subsets. This clonotype was obtained from a man between 18 and 29 years old in good health. This sequence joins TRBV5-1 and TRBJ1-2; 10 bases map to TRBD1. Sequenced sample: naive CD4+ T cells sorted from blood. Subset: CD45RA+ positively selected. The CDR3 region is CASSFRDRGGYTF. CDR3 sequence (DNA): TGCGCCAGCAGCTTCCGGGACAGGGGCGGCTACACCTTC.